Each of the 11 T cell receptor beta chains below was sequenced from the same sample in a study of shared clonotypes between healthy human individuals. Assay: immunoSEQ multiplex PCR; the TCRdb copy retains only in-frame clones and omits some. The table lists hundreds of thousands of clones, roughly 98% of them singletons. In the naive CD8 group, cells lacked CD45RO and were positively selected for CCR7, so terminally differentiated effector memory CD45RA+ cells were left out. Sample: naive CD8+ T cells sorted from blood. These receptors were taken from a man aged 25 to 40 in good health.

This chain joins TRBV7-6 and TRBJ1-2, with D hard to call. V lost 2 bases and J 2 bases, leaving 12 bases between the germline ends. Per the germline V gene, CDR1 is SGHVS and CDR2 is FNYEAQ. The CDR3 sequence is 15 residues long. The CDR3 is CASSLYRDSNYGYTF. The CDR3 DNA reads TGTGCCAGCAGCTTATACCGGGATTCAAACTATGGCTACACCTTC.

V and J are TRBV2 and TRBJ2-3; D is undetermined. V was trimmed by 10 bases and J by 7 bases, leaving 12 bases between them. There are 11 residues in the CDR3. From germline, CDR1 is SNHLY and CDR2 FYNNEI. The DNA of the CDR3 is TGTGCCACCCTTAAGTATAATACGCAGTATTTT. Translated: CATLKYNTQYF.

The genes are TRBV5-6 and TRBJ2-2, with D possibly being TRBD1 (6 bases). The CDR3 is made up of 14 amino acids. The ends were cut back, 7 bases at V and 2 bases at J, with 12 bases in the middle. Per the germline V gene, CDR1 is SGHDT and CDR2 is YYEEEE. As DNA, the CDR3 is TGTGCCAGCGGCGACGGGACAAACACCGGGGAGCTGTTTTTT. Translated, it gives CASGDGTNTGELFF. The full variable domain, rest sourced from reference TRBV5-6 and TRBJ2-2, is DAGVTQSPTHLIKTRGQQVTLRCSPKSGHDTVSWYQQALGQGPQFIFQYYEEEERQRGNFPDRFSGHQFPNYSSELNVNALLLGDSALYLCASGDGTNTGELFFGEGSRLTVL.

V usage is TRBV9 and J usage is TRBJ2-3; weak D call: TRBD2 (5 bases). The CDR3 has 11 amino acids. Trimming stripped 3 bases from V and 10 bases from J, with 9 bases between. The germline V gene encodes CDR1 SGDLS and CDR2 YYNGEE. The CDR3 is CASSAEGAQYF. The CDR3 DNA reads TGTGCCAGCAGCGCCGAGGGTGCGCAGTATTTT.

This chain uses TRBV19 with TRBJ1-5; the match to TRBD1 covers 7 bases. J gave up 2 bases and V 6 bases, and 10 bases lay outside the gene matches. The CDR3 contains 16 residues. CDR1 and CDR2 from the germline V gene are LNHDA and SQIVND (reference sequence). CDR3 in amino acids: CASSLTGWIGNQPQHF. In nucleotides, the CDR3 is TGTGCCAGTAGCTTGACAGGGTGGATTGGCAATCAGCCCCAGCATTTT.

CDR3: CASSPRAGGLKDTQYF. The CDR3 coding sequence is TGTGCCAGCAGCCCAAGAGCGGGAGGGCTAAAAGATACGCAGTATTTT. This chain uses TRBV9 with TRBJ2-3, with TRBD2 identical over 10 bases. Germline CDR1 is SGDLS and CDR2 is YYNGEE. V was clipped by 4 bases and J by 5 bases; unmatched bases: 10. This CDR3 comprises 16 residues. The full variable domain, in which reference TRBV9 and TRBJ2-3 provide the parts outside the CDR3, is DSGVTQTPKHLITATGQRVTLRCSPRSGDLSVYWYQQSLDQGLQFLIQYYNGEERAKGNILERFSAQQFPDLHSELNLSSLELGDSALYFCASSPRAGGLKDTQYFGPGTRLTVL.

The chain uses TRBV6-1 and TRBJ2-1; weak D call: TRBD2 (6 bases). This CDR3 comprises 15 residues. V shed 2 bases and J shed 6 bases, with 14 bases lying between them. Germline values: CDR1 MNHNS, CDR2 SASEGT. The CDR3 region is CASSEITSPSNEQFF. The CDR3 region has the DNA TGTGCCAGCAGTGAAATTACTAGCCCTTCCAATGAGCAGTTCTTC.

The J gene is TRBJ1-5, the V gene TRBV28, with unresolved D. The V and J ends lost 7 bases and 0 bases respectively, with 19 bases between them. This CDR3 comprises 17 residues. Germline V gene lookup returns CDR1 MDHEN and CDR2 SYDVKM. DNA for the CDR3: TGTGCCAGCAACCACCCTGAGACACCATATAGCAATCAGCCCCAGCATTTT. This codes for CASNHPETPYSNQPQHF.

J is TRBJ2-7 and V is TRBV27, with 11 bases matching TRBD2. The CDR3 covers 16 residues. Germline values: CDR1 MNHEY, CDR2 SMNVEV (reference sequence). Trimming at V came to 3 bases and at J to 7 bases, leaving 11 bases not matched to a gene. CDR3 in DNA: TGTGCCAGCAGTTTCTTAGCGGGAGGGCCCTTAGGGGAGCAGTACTTC. Protein sequence: CASSFLAGGPLGEQYF.

This chain links TRBV11-2 with TRBJ2-1; a possible D gene is TRBD2 (6 bases). The CDR3 has 11 residues. In germline, CDR1 is SGHAT, CDR2 FQNNGV. With 2 bases removed from V and 13 bases from J, the gap between germline ends came to 9 bases. CDR3 loop: CASSLRGTQFF. CDR3 nucleotides: TGTGCCAGCAGCTTACGGGGGACCCAGTTCTTC.

The J gene is TRBJ1-5, the V gene TRBV13; 7 bases agree with TRBD1. CDR3 length: 15 amino acids. With V trimmed by 4 bases and J by 3 bases, 6 bases remained unmatched. Germline V gene sequence: CDR1 PRHDT, CDR2 FYEKMQ (reference sequence). The CDR3 region is CASSSRDSNNQPQHF. In DNA form, the CDR3 reads TGTGCCAGCAGCTCCCGGGACAGTAACAATCAGCCCCAGCATTTT.